This T cell receptor (beta chain) was obtained from a study of T-cell memory formation after mild COVID-19. Study-wide context: Most TCR clusters belonged to a single donor.

Regarding the study as a whole: Within pre-infection memory, some responding clones were found, suggesting cross-reactive memory joined.

TCRdb processed the 5' RACE reads anew with MiXCR; each CDR3 protein has one entry. The table shows around 510,000 distinct CDR3 sequences, with about 20% occurring only once. This clonotype occurred many times. The antigen is not known. The CDR3 has 15 amino acids. Trimming cost V 6 bases and J 5 bases; bases outside gene matches: 7. CDR1 LGHNA and CDR2 YSLEER come from the germline V gene. Sequencing used PBMCs or a T cell subset sorted from them (not recorded which). The chain recombines TRBV4-3 with TRBJ2-1; the match to TRBD2 covers 10 bases. This TCR came from an adult woman who had mild COVID-19 (a few samples of this study predate the infection). Cell type and time point are not known. This CDR3 is CASRRTSGSNNEQFF. The CDR3, as DNA: TGCGCCAGCAGGAGGACTAGCGGTTCCAACAATGAGCAGTTCTTC.